The TCR beta chain under discussion was sequenced for a study of patients and donors after allogeneic stem cell transplantation. TCRdb re-analysed the RT-PCR reads in MiXCR, keeping a single row per CDR3 protein. There are roughly 940,000 distinct CDR3 sequences in the sample; under 20% occur only once, and roughly 6.4% lies in the top ten. This CDR3 comprises 11 residues. The germline CDR1 and CDR2 sequences are SEHNR and FQNEAQ (reference sequence). J was trimmed by 6 bases and V by 8 bases; bases with no gene match: 3. The receptor was isolated from a human donor who was either an allogeneic HSCT recipient or a stem cell or donor lymphocyte infusion donor (not recorded which). It is not recorded whose cells these are; they may come from a transplant donor. Sequencing used blood, either unsorted or a sorted T cell fraction (not recorded which). V and J are TRBV7-9 and TRBJ1-2; 7 bases fit TRBD1. CDR3 in amino acids: CASDRADGYTF. The CDR3 DNA reads as TGTGCCAGCGACAGGGCCGATGGCTACACCTTC.